The 5 T cell receptor beta chains below come from one sample, sequenced in a study of follicular helper T cells after annual influenza vaccination. Sequencing used immunoSEQ multiplex PCR; TCRdb keeps in-frame clones, though not all of them. The sample shows 10,000 or so clones, around 85% of them seen only once. The specimen comprised CXCR5- memory CD4+ T cells sorted from blood, sampled 6 weeks after influenza vaccination. Receptors were obtained from an adult who received the influenza vaccine.

The chain couples TRBV5-8 to TRBJ2-5; D possibly matches TRBD1 or TRBD2 (5 bases each). Germline lookup yields CDR1 SGHTS and CDR2 YDEGEE. The V end lost 7 bases, the J end lost 4 bases, and 14 bases lay between the germline ends. The CDR3 consists of 13 residues. CDR3 amino acids: CASLASRGETQYF. Written as DNA, the CDR3 is TGTGCCAGCCTAGCTAGTAGGGGAGAGACCCAGTACTTC.

The chain combines TRBV25-1 with TRBJ1-2; TRBD1 matches at 7 bases. Germline CDR1 and CDR2: MGHDK and SYGVNS. The ends lost 3 bases at V and 8 bases at J; junction bases unmatched: 6. The CDR3 has 13 amino acids. The CDR3 protein is CASSDDRVQGYTF. The CDR3 DNA reads TGTGCCAGCAGTGACGACAGGGTTCAGGGCTACACCTTC.

The V call is TRBV6-6, the J call TRBJ1-2; D unresolved. Germline V gives CDR1 MNHNY, CDR2 SVGAGI (reference sequence). The CDR3 is 15 amino acids. Between the trimmed V and J ends, which lost 0 bases and 7 bases, there was a span of 15 bases. For the CDR3, the DNA is TGTGCCAGCAGTTACTCAGGACTCAGATCCCGTGGCTACACCTTC. Protein: CASSYSGLRSRGYTF.

The chain employs TRBV12-5 and TRBJ2-3, with TRBD2 as a possible D gene (7 bases). With 6 bases removed from V and 3 bases from J, the gap between germline ends came to 16 bases. The CDR3 has 15 amino acids. Germline CDR1 reads LGHNT; CDR2 reads FRNRAP. The CDR3 bases are TGTGCTAGTGGCCTACAGGGAGGGAGGACAGATACGCAGTATTTT. The encoded protein is CASGLQGGRTDTQYF.

The J gene is TRBJ1-2, the V gene TRBV6-5, with a possible D match to TRBD1 (5 bases). Deletions cut 1 base from V and 8 bases from J, with 11 bases between. In germline, CDR1 is MNHEY, CDR2 SVGAGI. The CDR3 length is 13 residues. The CDR3 is CASSYYGDLGYTF. The CDR3 DNA reads TGTGCCAGCAGTTACTACGGGGACCTGGGCTACACCTTC.